These 17 T cell receptor beta chains came from one sample sequenced in a study of CD8+CD57+ T cells in acquired aplastic anemia (dated by TCRdb to about 2018). Patients chosen for sequencing had shown expansion of CD8+CD57+ cells by flow cytometry. Sequencing was carried out with an Illumina HiSeq 2000. Profiling of TCR beta VDJ combinations and CDR3 sequences used genomic DNA as the template. Using fastp at Q25 and MiXCR, TCRdb reprocessed the public reads and kept productive beta chains. A single entry per CDR3 protein holds the most common genes and DNA from its merged rows. For this sample the table gives approximately 130,000 distinct CDR3 sequences, of which about 40% were detected only once. In total, the top ten clones hold about 2.6% of the sample. Sequenced sample: sorted CD4+, CD8+, or CD8+CD57+ T cells (not recorded which) from PBMCs. The receptors shown here come from a human donor with aplastic anemia.

With respect to this clonotype: Sequence at one end of the junction differs from germline and may be a read error. CDR3 DNA: TGTGCCGGCAGCCAAGATTACGACTATGAGCAGTTCTTC. This gives the protein CAGSQDYDYEQFF. The chain links TRBV3-1 to TRBJ2-1; D is unresolved. There are 13 residues in the CDR3. Germline values: CDR1 LGHDT, CDR2 YNNKEL (reference sequence).

The genes are TRBV25-1 and TRBJ1-6; D not certain. CDR1 is MGHDK, CDR2 SYGVNS, per germline. V was shortened by 5 bases and J by 2 bases, with 1 base between the two germline ends. The CDR3 has 12 residues. CDR3 DNA sequence: TGTGCCAGCAGTACCTATAATTCACCCCTCCACTTT. Amino acids: CASSTYNSPLHF.

To note about this clonotype: One end of the junction varies from germline; a read error may be responsible. CDR3 protein: CASSPPLRHEQSF. Here the CDR3 DNA reads TGTGCCAGCAGCCCACCGCTTCGTCATGAGCAGTCCTTC. The chain links TRBV9 to TRBJ2-1; no definite D call. From germline, CDR1 is SGDLS and CDR2 YYNGEE. This CDR3 has 13 residues.

The chain joins TRBV3-1 to TRBJ1-1; D is unclear. CDR3 length equals 13 residues. Between the trimmed V and J ends, which lost 0 bases and 11 bases, there was a span of 13 bases. Germline V gene data show CDR1 as LGHDT and CDR2 as YNNKEL (reference sequence). CDR3 DNA: TGTGCCAGCAGCCAAGATAAAACTCTACAGGCTTTCTTT. It codes for CASSQDKTLQAFF.

In this sample, this clonotype turned up many times. The V gene is TRBV20-1, the J gene TRBJ1-6; TRBD1 matches 9 bases. The germline CDR1 and CDR2 sequences are DFQATT and SNEGSKA (reference sequence). The CDR3 covers 15 residues. The CDR3 DNA reads as TGCAGCGGCGAGGACAGGGGCACCTATAATTCACCCCTCCACTTT. Its protein is CSGEDRGTYNSPLHF.

The rearrangement links TRBV24-1 to TRBJ2-1, with 9 nucleotides matching TRBD2. V gave up 4 bases and J gave up 2 bases; unmatched junction bases: 5. Per germline, CDR1 KGHDR and CDR2 SFDVKD. The CDR3 contains 16 residues. The CDR3 here is CATSDGLAQPYNEQFF. The CDR3, as DNA: TGTGCCACCAGTGACGGACTAGCGCAGCCCTACAATGAGCAGTTCTTC.

The chain employs TRBV28 and TRBJ1-4; no firm D call. The CDR3 spans 15 residues. Germline V gene data show CDR1 as MDHEN and CDR2 as SYDVKM. V gave up 3 bases and J gave up 0 bases, with 8 bases separating them. The CDR3 region is CASSLIGTTNEKLFF. The CDR3 coding sequence is TGTGCCAGCAGTTTGATCGGTACAACTAATGAAAAACTGTTTTTT.

Ten or more counts support this clonotype. This chain joins TRBV6-1 and TRBJ2-1; TRBD2 might be the D (6 bases). Germline assignment: CDR1 MNHNS and CDR2 SASEGT. The CDR3 consists of 14 residues. Trimming shortened V by 8 bases and J by 12 bases, and 23 bases separated the two germline ends. CDR3 nucleotide sequence: TGTGCCAGCTGCCGGGAGCTATTACAGTCGGGGCAGTTCTTC. It codes for CASCRELLQSGQFF.

V usage is TRBV7-8 and J usage is TRBJ2-7; TRBD1 or TRBD2 may be the D gene (5 bases each). This CDR3 contains 16 residues. From germline, CDR1 is SGHVS and CDR2 FQNEAQ. V dropped 5 bases and J dropped 2 bases, with 19 bases sitting between them. The CDR3 region is CASSPGWGTPTYEQYF. The DNA of the CDR3 is TGTGCCAGCAGCCCAGGATGGGGGACGCCCACCTACGAGCAGTACTTC.

At least ten counts were recorded for this clonotype. The chain joins TRBV4-1 to TRBJ1-1; TRBD1 matches at 7 bases. The CDR3 runs 15 residues. CDR1 is MGHRA and CDR2 is YSYEKL in the germline V gene. V was pared by 1 base and J by 3 bases, with 5 bases of the junction left unmatched. The CDR3 protein is CASSQGDRDYTEAFF. CDR3 DNA: TGCGCCAGCAGCCAAGGGGACAGAGACTACACTGAAGCTTTCTTT.

In its sample, this clonotype was seen many times. V usage is TRBV6-1 and J usage is TRBJ2-7; a weak D match, TRBD1 (5 bases). Germline V gene lookup returns CDR1 MNHNS and CDR2 SASEGT. The V end lost 5 bases, the J end lost 3 bases, and 14 bases lay between the germline ends. The CDR3 consists of 14 residues. The CDR3 protein is CASSHQGRDYEQYF. The CDR3 bases are TGTGCCAGCAGTCACCAGGGCCGCGACTACGAGCAGTACTTC.

J is TRBJ1-4 and V is TRBV15; no firm D call. The CDR3 loop spans 15 amino acids. Per germline, CDR1 LNHNV and CDR2 YYDKDF (reference sequence). V was clipped by 0 bases and J by 11 bases, with 16 bases between them. CDR3 protein: CATSRDDDGGEKLFF. CDR3 sequence (DNA): TGTGCCACCAGCAGAGACGATGATGGAGGTGAGAAACTGTTTTTT. Drawing the rest from reference TRBV15 and TRBJ1-4, the complete variable domain is DAMVIQNPRYQVTQFGKPVTLSCSQTLNHNVMYWYQQKSSQAPKLLFHYYDKDFNNEADTPDNFQSRRPNTSFCFLDIRSPGLGDTAMYLCATSRDDDGGEKLFFGSGTQLSVL.

V gene TRBV18 combines with J gene TRBJ2-7; TRBD1 matches at 10 bases. CDR1 and CDR2 from the germline V gene are KGHSH and LQKENI. This CDR3 contains 16 residues. Trimming removed 0 bases from V and 3 bases from J; junction bases left unmatched: 5. The CDR3 protein is CASSPPGTGAIYEQYF. For the CDR3, the DNA is TGTGCCAGCTCACCACCCGGGACAGGGGCCATCTACGAGCAGTACTTC.

This clonotype was recorded a few times. The chain joins TRBV10-2 to TRBJ2-7; 8 bases are a match to TRBD2. The CDR3 covers 12 residues. V dropped 7 bases and J dropped 2; count of bases not matched to a gene: 1. Germline CDR1 WSHSY, CDR2 SAAADI. DNA for the CDR3: TGCGCCAGCAAGCGGGGGCCCTACGAGCAGTACTTC. The encoded protein is CASKRGPYEQYF.

In this sample, this clonotype turned up a few times. The genes are TRBV5-1 and TRBJ1-1, with D unclear. V was trimmed by 7 bases and J by 1 base, leaving 14 bases between them. The CDR3 covers 14 residues. The germline V gene encodes CDR1 SGHRS and CDR2 YFSETQ. In DNA, the CDR3 is TGCGCCAGCGGGTACGGGAGGCGGAACACTGAAGCTTTCTTT. Encoded protein: CASGYGRRNTEAFF.

This clonotype showed up just a few times. CDR3 DNA sequence: TGTGCCAGTAGTATAGCAACAGGTTACTCCTACGAGCAGTACTTC. Its translation is CASSIATGYSYEQYF. The chain combines TRBV19 with TRBJ2-7; D may be TRBD1 (5 bases). CDR1 and CDR2 (germline): LNHDA, SQIVND (reference sequence). V lost 1 base to trimming and J lost 0 bases, with 10 bases between them. The CDR3 extends over 15 amino acids.

This chain connects TRBV6-2 or TRBV6-3 to TRBJ1-1; D gene ambiguous. The ends were cut back, 2 bases at V and 1 base at J, with 26 bases in the middle. This CDR3 comprises 20 residues. CDR1 MNHEY and CDR2 SVGEGT come from the germline V gene. CDR3 coding DNA: TGTGCCAGCAGTTACAGTATCCTGACTCAAAGAAGAGAATCGAACACTGAAGCTTTCTTT. The encoded protein is CASSYSILTQRRESNTEAFF.